Below, 8 T cell receptor beta chains from the same sample are listed, as sequenced in a study of Ad26.COV2.S vaccination and SARS-CoV-2 variants. The treatment was: 15 to 20 received Ad26.COV2.S at low or high dose, single or two shots; roughly five received placebo; per-sample allocation not given. On day 63 after the first injection, vaccine and placebo recipients gave samples. Sequencing was performed with immunoSEQ multiplex PCR; in TCRdb, only in-frame clones are kept and a portion is missing. The data contain 300,000 to 400,000 clones, 85% of them singletons. Sequencing used peripheral blood, obtained in a trial of Ad26.COV2.S vaccine versus placebo. These receptors came from a person aged 18-65 years who received the Ad26.COV2.S COVID-19 vaccine or a placebo.

This chain uses TRBV18 with TRBJ1-2; D ambiguous. CDR1 is KGHSH and CDR2 is LQKENI in the germline V gene. The CDR3 sequence is 15 residues long. Trimming took 4 bases from V and 5 from J, leaving 17 bases between them. The CDR3 bases are TGTGCCAGCTCACAGAAGGGCCAGGAGGGATATGGCTACACCTTC. It encodes CASSQKGQEGYGYTF.

The chain couples TRBV12-3 or TRBV12-4 to TRBJ1-2; TRBD1 might be the D (6 bases). Trimming took off 6 bases at V and 7 bases at J, with 15 bases between the two ends. CDR3 length: 13 residues. In DNA form, the CDR3 reads TGTGCCAGCAGCCTCTCACAGGGAGGTGGCTACACCTTC. Translated, it gives CASSLSQGGGYTF.

This rearrangement joins TRBV9 to TRBJ1-3, with D possibly being TRBD1 (6 bases). V shed 0 bases and J shed 7 bases, with 11 bases lying between them. CDR3 length: 14 residues. Per germline, CDR1 SGDLS and CDR2 YYNGEE. This CDR3 reads CASSVEARGNTIYF. In DNA, the CDR3 is TGTGCCAGCAGCGTAGAGGCGAGGGGGAACACCATATATTTT.

V gene TRBV27 combines with J gene TRBJ2-3; D remains unclear. From germline, CDR1 is MNHEY and CDR2 SMNVEV (reference sequence). The V gene lost 2 bases and the J gene lost 4 bases, with 16 bases spanning the gap. The CDR3 consists of 16 residues. Here the CDR3 DNA reads TGTGCCAGCAGTTTAGGGCCGTACAAGATGGCAGATACGCAGTATTTT. This sequence encodes CASSLGPYKMADTQYF.

The V gene is TRBV5-4, the J gene TRBJ2-1, with 9 positions matching TRBD2. This CDR3 contains 15 residues. Trimming removed 2 bases from V and 6 bases from J; junction bases left unmatched: 6. CDR1 SGHNT and CDR2 YYREEE come from the germline V gene (reference sequence). The CDR3 nucleotides read TGTGCCAGCAGCTTCCCCGCGGGGGGGGGCAATGAGCAGTTCTTC. As protein: CASSFPAGGGNEQFF.

This chain uses TRBV7-9 with TRBJ2-7; D not resolved. This CDR3 contains 13 residues. The germline gives CDR1 SEHNR, CDR2 FQNEAQ (reference sequence). V was clipped by 0 bases and J by 13 bases, with 16 bases between them. DNA for the CDR3: TGTGCCAGCAGCTTAGCCGGAGAGCAAGAGCCATACTTC. This codes for CASSLAGEQEPYF.

The rearrangement links TRBV6-2 or TRBV6-3 to TRBJ2-5; no reliable D call. The germline V and J ends were trimmed by 5 bases and 5 bases, with 15 bases remaining between them. Germline CDR1 and CDR2: MNHEY and SVGEGT. The CDR3 is made up of 14 amino acids. The CDR3 region is CASSPDHGEETQYF. The CDR3 region has the DNA TGTGCCAGCAGTCCGGACCATGGTGAGGAGACCCAGTACTTC.

CDR3 sequence reads: CASSYGLTARGSEAFF. The CDR3 coding sequence is TGTGCCAGCAGTTACGGTTTGACAGCCCGCGGATCTGAAGCTTTCTTT. This sequence joins TRBV6-5 and TRBJ1-1, with D maybe TRBD1 (5 bases). CDR3 size: 16 residues. Germline V gene data show CDR1 as MNHEY and CDR2 as SVGAGI. V lost 2 bases and J lost 6, with 19 bases in between.